The clone carrying this T cell receptor (beta chain) has ten or more counts. What it binds is not known. RNA transcripts served as the template for amplifying TCR beta CDR3 regions. RT-PCR in the first round (using the HTBI primer set) targeted the TCR CDR3. TCRdb independently ran MiXCR on the multiplex PCR reads; one entry per CDR3 protein. The table lists fewer than 850,000 distinct CDR3 sequences, around 15% of them singletons. This CDR3 has 13 residues. The germline V gene has CDR1 ENHRY and CDR2 SYGVKD. Trimming cost V 4 bases and J 3 bases; bases outside gene matches: 2. This record comes from a study of T cells in Graves' hyperthyroidism and ophthalmopathy. Study-wide findings and caveats: Blood also held most thyroid clonotypes expanded beyond 0.001.

This chain connects TRBV10-3 to TRBJ2-7, with 8 bases aligning to TRBD2. The sequenced sample was blood. This TCR was sampled from a man between 45 and 60 years old with Graves' hyperthyroidism. In DNA form, the CDR3 reads TGTGCCATCAGTGCGGGGACTAGCTACGAGCAGTACTTC. Its translation: CAISAGTSYEQYF.